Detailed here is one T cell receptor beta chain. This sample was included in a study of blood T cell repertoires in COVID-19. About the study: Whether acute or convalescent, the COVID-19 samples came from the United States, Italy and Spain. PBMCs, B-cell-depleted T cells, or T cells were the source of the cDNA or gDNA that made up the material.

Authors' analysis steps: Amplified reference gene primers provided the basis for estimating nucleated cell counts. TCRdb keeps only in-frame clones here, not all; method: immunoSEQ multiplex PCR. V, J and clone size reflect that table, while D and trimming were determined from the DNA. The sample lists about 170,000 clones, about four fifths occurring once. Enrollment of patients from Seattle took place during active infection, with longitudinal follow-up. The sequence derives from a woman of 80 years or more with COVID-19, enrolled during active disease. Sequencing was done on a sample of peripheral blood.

This CDR3 is CASSGDRGKSTRETNYEQYF. The DNA of the CDR3 is TGTGCCAGCAGTGGGGACAGGGGGAAAAGCACACGAGAAACCAACTACGAGCAGTACTTC. The chain uses TRBV6-4 and TRBJ2-7; the match to TRBD1 covers 11 bases. The CDR3 has 20 residues. J lost 3 bases, V lost 4 bases, and 20 bases had no gene match. Germline CDR1 and CDR2: MRHNA and SNTAGT.